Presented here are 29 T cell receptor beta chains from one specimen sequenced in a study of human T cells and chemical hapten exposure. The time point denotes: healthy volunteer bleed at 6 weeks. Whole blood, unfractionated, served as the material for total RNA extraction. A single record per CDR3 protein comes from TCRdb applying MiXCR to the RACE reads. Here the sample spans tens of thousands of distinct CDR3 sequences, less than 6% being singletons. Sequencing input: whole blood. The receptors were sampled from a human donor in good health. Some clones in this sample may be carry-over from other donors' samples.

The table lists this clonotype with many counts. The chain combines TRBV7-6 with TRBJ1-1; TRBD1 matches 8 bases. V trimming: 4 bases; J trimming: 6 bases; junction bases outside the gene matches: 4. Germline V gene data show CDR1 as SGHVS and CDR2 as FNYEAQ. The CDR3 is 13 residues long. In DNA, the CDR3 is TGTGCCAGCAGCTCGGGGACAGGCTCTGAAGCTTTCTTT. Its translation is CASSSGTGSEAFF.

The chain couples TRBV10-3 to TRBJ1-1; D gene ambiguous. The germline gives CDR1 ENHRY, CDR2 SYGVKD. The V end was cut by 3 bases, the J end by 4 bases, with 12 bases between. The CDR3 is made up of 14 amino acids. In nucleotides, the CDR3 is TGTGCCATCAGTGACCCGGTGATTGCCACTGAAGCTTTCTTT. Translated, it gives CAISDPVIATEAFF.

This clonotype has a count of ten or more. The CDR3 region has the DNA TGTGCCAGCGCGGACATTTGGACTAGCACAGAGACCCAGTACTTC. Its protein is CASADIWTSTETQYF. V is TRBV2 and J is TRBJ2-5; 8 bases match TRBD2. The ends lost 8 bases at V and 4 bases at J; junction bases unmatched: 12. Looked up from germline, CDR1 is SNHLY and CDR2 is FYNNEI. The CDR3 contains 15 residues.

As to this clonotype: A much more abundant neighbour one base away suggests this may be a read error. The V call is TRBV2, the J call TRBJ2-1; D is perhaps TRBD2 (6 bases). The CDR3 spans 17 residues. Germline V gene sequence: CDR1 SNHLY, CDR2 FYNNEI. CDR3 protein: CASRFSPAGGVYDEQFF. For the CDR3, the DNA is TGTGCCAGCAGATTCTCCCCAGCGGGCGGTGTCTACGATGAGCAGTTCTTC.

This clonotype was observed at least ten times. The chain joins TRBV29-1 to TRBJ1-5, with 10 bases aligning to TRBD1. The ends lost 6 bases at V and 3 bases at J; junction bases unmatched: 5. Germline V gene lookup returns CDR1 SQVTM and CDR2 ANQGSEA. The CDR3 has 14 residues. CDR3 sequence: CSVAGTGVNQPQHF. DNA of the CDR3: TGCAGCGTGGCCGGGACAGGGGTCAATCAGCCCCAGCATTTT.

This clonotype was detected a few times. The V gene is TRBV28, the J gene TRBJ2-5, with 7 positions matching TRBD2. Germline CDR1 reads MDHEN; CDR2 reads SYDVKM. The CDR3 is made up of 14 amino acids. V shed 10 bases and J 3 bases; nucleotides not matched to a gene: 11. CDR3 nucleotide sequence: TGTGCCACCGGGACCGGGGGGATCGAAGAGACCCAGTACTTC. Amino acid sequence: CATGTGGIEETQYF.

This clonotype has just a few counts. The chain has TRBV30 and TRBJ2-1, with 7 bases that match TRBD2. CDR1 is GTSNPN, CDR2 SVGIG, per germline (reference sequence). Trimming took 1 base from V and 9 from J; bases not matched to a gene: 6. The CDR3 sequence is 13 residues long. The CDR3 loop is CAWSEFREGEQFF. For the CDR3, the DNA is TGTGCCTGGAGTGAATTCAGGGAGGGTGAGCAGTTCTTC.

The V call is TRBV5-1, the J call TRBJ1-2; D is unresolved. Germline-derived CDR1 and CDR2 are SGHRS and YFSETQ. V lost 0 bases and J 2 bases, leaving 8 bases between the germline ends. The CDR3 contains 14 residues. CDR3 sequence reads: CASSLESVNYGYTF. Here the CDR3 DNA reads TGCGCCAGCAGCTTGGAATCTGTGAACTATGGCTACACCTTC. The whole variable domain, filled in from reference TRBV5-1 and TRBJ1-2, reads KAGVTQTPRYLIKTRGQQVTLSCSPISGHRSVSWYQQTPGQGLQFLFEYFSETQRNKGNFPGRFSGRQFSNSRSEMNVSTLELGDSALYLCASSLESVNYGYTFGSGTRLTVV.

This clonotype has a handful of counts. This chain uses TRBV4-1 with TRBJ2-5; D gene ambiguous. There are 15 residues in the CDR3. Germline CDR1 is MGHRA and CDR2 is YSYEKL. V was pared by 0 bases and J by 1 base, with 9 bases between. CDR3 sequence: CASSQDPGTQETQYF. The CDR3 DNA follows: TGCGCCAGCAGCCAAGATCCAGGTACCCAAGAGACCCAGTACTTC.

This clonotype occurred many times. This CDR3 is CSATDRFFPLHF. For the CDR3, the DNA is TGCAGTGCGACGGACAGGTTTTTCCCCCTCCACTTT. This chain uses TRBV20-1 with TRBJ1-6, with 7 bases that match TRBD1. This CDR3 region has 12 residues. V dropped 6 bases and J dropped 13; count of bases not matched to a gene: 9. Germline loops: CDR1 DFQATT, CDR2 SNEGSKA (reference sequence).

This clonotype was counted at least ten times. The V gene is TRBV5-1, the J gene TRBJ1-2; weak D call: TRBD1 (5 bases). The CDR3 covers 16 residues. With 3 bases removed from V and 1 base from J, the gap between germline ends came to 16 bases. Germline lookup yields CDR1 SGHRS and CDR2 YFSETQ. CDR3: CASSSRPDRLNYGYTF. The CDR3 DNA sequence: TGCGCCAGCAGCTCCCGCCCAGACAGACTTAACTATGGCTACACCTTC.

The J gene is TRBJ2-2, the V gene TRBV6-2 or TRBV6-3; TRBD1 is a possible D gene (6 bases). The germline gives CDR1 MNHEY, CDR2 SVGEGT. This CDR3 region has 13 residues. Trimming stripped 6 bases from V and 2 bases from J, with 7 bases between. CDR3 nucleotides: TGTGCCAGCAGGGACAGCAACACCGGGGAGCTGTTTTTT. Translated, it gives CASRDSNTGELFF.

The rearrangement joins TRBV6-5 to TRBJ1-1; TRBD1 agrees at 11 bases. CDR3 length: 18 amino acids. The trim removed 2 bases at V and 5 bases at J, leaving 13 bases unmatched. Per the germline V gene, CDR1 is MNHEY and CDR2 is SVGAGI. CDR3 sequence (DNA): TGTGCCAGCAGTTACAATTCCCCGGGACAGGGGGTTAGGACTGAAGCTTTCTTT. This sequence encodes CASSYNSPGQGVRTEAFF.

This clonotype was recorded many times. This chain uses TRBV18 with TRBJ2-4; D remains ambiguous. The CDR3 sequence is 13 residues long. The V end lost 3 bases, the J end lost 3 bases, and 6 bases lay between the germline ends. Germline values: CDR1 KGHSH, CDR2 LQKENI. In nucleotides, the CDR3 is TGTGCCAGCTCACCCGGTGGCAAAAACATTCAGTACTTC. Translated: CASSPGGKNIQYF.

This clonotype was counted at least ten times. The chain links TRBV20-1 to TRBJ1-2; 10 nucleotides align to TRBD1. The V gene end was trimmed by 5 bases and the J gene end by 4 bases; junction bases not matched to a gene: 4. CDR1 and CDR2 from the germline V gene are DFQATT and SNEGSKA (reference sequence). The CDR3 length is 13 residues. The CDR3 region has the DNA TGCAGTGCTGAGAGGACAGGGGGCTATGGCTACACCTTC. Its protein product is CSAERTGGYGYTF.

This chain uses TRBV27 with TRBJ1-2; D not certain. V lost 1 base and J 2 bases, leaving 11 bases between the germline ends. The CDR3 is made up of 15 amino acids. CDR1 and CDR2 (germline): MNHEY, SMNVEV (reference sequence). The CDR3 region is CASSLFEGSNYGYTF. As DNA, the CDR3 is TGTGCCAGCAGTTTATTCGAGGGTTCGAACTATGGCTACACCTTC.

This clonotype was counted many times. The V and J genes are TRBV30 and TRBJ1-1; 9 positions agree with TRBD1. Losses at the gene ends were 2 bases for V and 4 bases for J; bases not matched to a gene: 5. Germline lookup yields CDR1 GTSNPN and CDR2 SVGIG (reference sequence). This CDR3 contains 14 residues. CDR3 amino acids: CAWSLTGGTTEAFF. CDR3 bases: TGTGCCTGGAGTCTGACAGGGGGAACCACTGAAGCTTTCTTT.

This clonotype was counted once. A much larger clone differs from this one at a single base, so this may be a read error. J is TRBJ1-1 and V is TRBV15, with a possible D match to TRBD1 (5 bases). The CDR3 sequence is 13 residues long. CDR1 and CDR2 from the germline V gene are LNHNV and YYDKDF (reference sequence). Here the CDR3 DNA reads TGTGTCACCAGCAGAGATCTACAGGTTGAAGCTTTCTTT. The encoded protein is CVTSRDLQVEAFF.

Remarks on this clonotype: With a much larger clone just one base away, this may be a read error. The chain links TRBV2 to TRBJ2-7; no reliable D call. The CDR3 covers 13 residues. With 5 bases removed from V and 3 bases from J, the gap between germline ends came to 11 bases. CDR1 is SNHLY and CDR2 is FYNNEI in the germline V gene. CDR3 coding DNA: TGTGCCAGCAGTTTCGCAGGCAGCTACGAGCAGTACTTC. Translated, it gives CASSFAGSYEQYF.

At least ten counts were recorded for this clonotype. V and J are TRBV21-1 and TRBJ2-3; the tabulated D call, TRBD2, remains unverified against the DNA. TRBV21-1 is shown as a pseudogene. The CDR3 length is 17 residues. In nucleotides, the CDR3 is TGTGCCAGCAGCAAAGGGTCCCCTAGCGGCAGCACAGATACGCAGTATTTT. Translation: CASSKGSPSGSTDTQYF.

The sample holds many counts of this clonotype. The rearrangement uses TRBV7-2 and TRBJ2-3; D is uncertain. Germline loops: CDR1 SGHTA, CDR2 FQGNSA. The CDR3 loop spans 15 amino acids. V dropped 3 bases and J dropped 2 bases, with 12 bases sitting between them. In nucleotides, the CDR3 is TGTGCCAGCAGCTTCGCAGCGACTTACACAGATACGCAGTATTTT. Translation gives CASSFAATYTDTQYF.

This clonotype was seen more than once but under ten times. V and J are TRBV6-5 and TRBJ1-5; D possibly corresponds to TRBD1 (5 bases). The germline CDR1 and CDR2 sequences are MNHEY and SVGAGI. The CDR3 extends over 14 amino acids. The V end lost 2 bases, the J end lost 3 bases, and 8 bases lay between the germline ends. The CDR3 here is CASSYRQHNQPQHF. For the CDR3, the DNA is TGTGCCAGCAGTTACCGACAGCACAATCAGCCCCAGCATTTT.

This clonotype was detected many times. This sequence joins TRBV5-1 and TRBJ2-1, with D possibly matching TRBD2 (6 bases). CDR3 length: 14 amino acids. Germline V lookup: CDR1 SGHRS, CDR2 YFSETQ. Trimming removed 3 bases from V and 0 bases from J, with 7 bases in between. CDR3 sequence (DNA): TGCGCCAGCAGCTCGGGGGACTCCTACAATGAGCAGTTCTTC. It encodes CASSSGDSYNEQFF.

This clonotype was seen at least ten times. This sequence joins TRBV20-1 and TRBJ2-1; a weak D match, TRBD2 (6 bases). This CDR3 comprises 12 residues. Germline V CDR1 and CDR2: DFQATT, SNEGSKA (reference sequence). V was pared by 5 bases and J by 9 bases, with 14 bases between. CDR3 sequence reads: CSAEKRAGEQFF. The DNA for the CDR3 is TGCAGTGCTGAGAAAAGAGCGGGTGAGCAGTTCTTC.

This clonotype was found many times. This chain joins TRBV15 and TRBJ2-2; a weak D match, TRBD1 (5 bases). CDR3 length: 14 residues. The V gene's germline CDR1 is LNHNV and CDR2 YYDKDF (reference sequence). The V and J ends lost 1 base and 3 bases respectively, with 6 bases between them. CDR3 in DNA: TGTGCCACCAGCAGAGTACAGGACACCGGGGAGCTGTTTTTT. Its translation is CATSRVQDTGELFF.

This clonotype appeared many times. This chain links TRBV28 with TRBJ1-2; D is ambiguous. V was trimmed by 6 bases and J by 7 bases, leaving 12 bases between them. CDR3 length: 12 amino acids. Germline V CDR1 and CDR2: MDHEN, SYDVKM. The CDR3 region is CASSYVPAGYTF. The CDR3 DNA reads TGTGCCAGCAGCTACGTACCAGCTGGCTACACCTTC.

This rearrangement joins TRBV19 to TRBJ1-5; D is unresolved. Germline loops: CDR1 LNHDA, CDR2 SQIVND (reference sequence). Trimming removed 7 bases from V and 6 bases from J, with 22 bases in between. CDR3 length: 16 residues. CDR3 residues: CASTVEGGVSVQPQHF. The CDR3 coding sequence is TGTGCCAGTACCGTGGAGGGAGGAGTTTCGGTTCAGCCCCAGCATTTT.

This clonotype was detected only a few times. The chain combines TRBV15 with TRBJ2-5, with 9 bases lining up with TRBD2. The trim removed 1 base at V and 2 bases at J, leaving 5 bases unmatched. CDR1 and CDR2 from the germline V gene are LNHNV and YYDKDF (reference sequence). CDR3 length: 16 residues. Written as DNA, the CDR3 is TGTGCCACCAGCAGAGGACTAGCGGACATACAAGAGACCCAGTACTTC. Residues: CATSRGLADIQETQYF.

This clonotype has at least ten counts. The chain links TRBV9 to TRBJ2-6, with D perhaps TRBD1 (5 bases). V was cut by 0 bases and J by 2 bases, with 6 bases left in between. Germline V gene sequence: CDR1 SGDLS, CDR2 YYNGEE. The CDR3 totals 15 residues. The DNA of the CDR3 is TGTGCCAGCAGCGTAGGGGGCGCTGGGGCCAACGTCCTGACTTTC. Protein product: CASSVGGAGANVLTF.